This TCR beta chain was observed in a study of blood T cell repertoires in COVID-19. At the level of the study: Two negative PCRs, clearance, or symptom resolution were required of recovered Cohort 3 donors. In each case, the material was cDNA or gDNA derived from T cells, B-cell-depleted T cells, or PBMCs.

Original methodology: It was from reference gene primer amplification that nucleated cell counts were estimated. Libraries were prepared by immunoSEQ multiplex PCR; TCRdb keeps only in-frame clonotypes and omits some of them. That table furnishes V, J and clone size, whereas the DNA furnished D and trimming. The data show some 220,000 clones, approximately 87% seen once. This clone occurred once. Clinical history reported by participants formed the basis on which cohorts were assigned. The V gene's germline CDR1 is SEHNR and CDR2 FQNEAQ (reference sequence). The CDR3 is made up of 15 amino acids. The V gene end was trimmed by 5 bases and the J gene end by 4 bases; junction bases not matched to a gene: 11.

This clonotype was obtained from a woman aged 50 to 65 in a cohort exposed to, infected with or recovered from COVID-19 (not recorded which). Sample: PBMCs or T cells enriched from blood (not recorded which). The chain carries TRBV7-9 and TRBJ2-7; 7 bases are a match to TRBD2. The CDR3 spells CASSLTSAIPYEQYF. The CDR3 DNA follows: TGTGCCAGCAGCCTTACTAGCGCAATACCTTACGAGCAGTACTTC.